The clone carrying this T cell receptor (beta chain) was counted between two and nine times. The antigen is undetermined. These data come from a study of CD8 T cells in ankylosing spondylitis. 5'-RACE, quantitative and with molecular barcodes, yielded the TCR beta libraries. TCRdb itself ran the 5' RACE reads through MiXCR, one entry per CDR3 protein. The table has over 30,000 distinct CDR3 sequences, approximately 10% seen once. Overall study results and limits: Blood from ankylosing spondylitis patients appeared to carry a characteristic eight-variant TCR beta motif.

The sample taken for sequencing was synovial fluid, either unsorted or a sorted T cell fraction (not recorded which). The clonotype originates from a male donor with ankylosing spondylitis.

CDR3 DNA: TGCAGCGTTGTGATCCGGGGAAGGGATGAAAAACTGTTTTTT. As protein: CSVVIRGRDEKLFF. The chain uses TRBV29-1 and TRBJ1-4; D is undetermined. The germline gives CDR1 SQVTM, CDR2 ANQGSEA. The CDR3 runs 14 residues. Trimming pared 4 bases from V and 6 bases from J, leaving 15 bases between.